Sequencing of this T cell receptor beta chain was carried out in a study of CD8 T cells in ankylosing spondylitis. Study findings and constraints: The authors reported significant enrichment of disease-linked clones in matched ankylosing spondylitis synovial fluid.

This CDR3 spans 14 amino acids. V lost 7 bases to trimming and J lost 4 bases, with 18 bases between them. Germline V gene data show CDR1 as SQVTM and CDR2 as ANQGSEA. This clonotype occurred many times. The antigen is unknown. Quantitative 5'-RACE with molecular barcodes generated TCR beta libraries. MiXCR was run by TCRdb on the 5' RACE reads, yielding one entry per CDR3 protein. The profile covers about 64,000 distinct CDR3 sequences, with 6.2% appearing a single time and approximately 5% taken by the ten largest. The clonotype was recovered from a male donor with ankylosing spondylitis. The sample taken for sequencing was synovial fluid, either unsorted or a sorted T cell fraction (not recorded which). The rearrangement links TRBV29-1 to TRBJ2-3, with D possibly being TRBD2 (6 bases). Written as DNA, the CDR3 is TGCAGCGCCGAGTCGGGAGAGAGGGCAGATACGCAGTATTTT. Translating it yields CSAESGERADTQYF.